This T cell receptor beta chain was captured in a study of spatial heterogeneity in lung cancer. Trimming removed 5 bases at V and 3 bases at J, with 14 bases between. Germline values: CDR1 SGHTA, CDR2 FQGNSA. This CDR3 is built from 14 residues. One entry per CDR3 protein, called by TCRdb with MiXCR from the 5' RACE reads. The table lists about 33,000 distinct CDR3 sequences, over 9.5% of them singletons, with under 30% in the top ten. Time point reported: blood at routine non-recurrence follow-up after resection. Tumor, nontumor lung or frozen PBMC supplied whole RNA that was sequenced unsorted. Many counts were recorded for this clonotype.

The J gene is TRBJ2-7, the V gene TRBV7-2; D gene ambiguous. The clonotype originates from a female donor with early-stage non-small cell lung cancer. The sample here was PBMCs, taken at follow-up. The CDR3 sequence is CASSTGPGSYEQYF. The DNA of the CDR3 is TGTGCCAGCAGCACCGGTCCAGGCAGCTACGAGCAGTACTTC.